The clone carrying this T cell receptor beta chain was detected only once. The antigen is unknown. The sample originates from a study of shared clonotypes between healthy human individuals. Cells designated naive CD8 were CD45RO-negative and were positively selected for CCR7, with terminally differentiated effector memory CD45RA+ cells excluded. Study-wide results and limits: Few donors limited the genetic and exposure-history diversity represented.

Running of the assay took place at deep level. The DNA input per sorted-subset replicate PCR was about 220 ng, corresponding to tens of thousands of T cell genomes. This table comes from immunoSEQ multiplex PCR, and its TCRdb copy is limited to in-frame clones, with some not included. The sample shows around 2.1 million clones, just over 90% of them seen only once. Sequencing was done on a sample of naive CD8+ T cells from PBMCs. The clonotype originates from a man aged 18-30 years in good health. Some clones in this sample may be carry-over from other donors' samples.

As DNA, the CDR3 is TGTGCCAGCAGCCCCTCCCCTGGGGGCCGAACGACCACCTACGAGCAGTACTTC. This encodes CASSPSPGGRTTTYEQYF. The chain is built from TRBV9 and TRBJ2-7, with D possibly being TRBD1 (6 bases). The CDR3 consists of 18 residues. Trimming shortened V by 4 bases and J by 2 bases, and 25 bases separated the two germline ends. From germline, CDR1 is SGDLS and CDR2 YYNGEE.